Below, one TCR beta chain is given with its context. This sample is part of a study of blood T cell repertoires in COVID-19. Study summary: T cells, B-cell-depleted T cells, or PBMCs provided the cDNA or gDNA that served as material.

TCRdb's table, derived via immunoSEQ multiplex PCR, lists solely in-frame clones and lacks some. This sample carries 250,000 to 300,000 clones, more than 75% of them seen once, and the ten largest clones take 2% to 2.5%. With 4 bases clipped from V and 1 base from J, the junction kept 4 bases outside the gene matches. In germline, CDR1 is MNHNY, CDR2 SVGAGI (reference sequence). The CDR3 totals 14 residues. This chain links TRBV6-6 with TRBJ2-7; 7 bases fit TRBD1. The sample comprised PBMCs or T cells enriched from blood (not recorded which). This TCR was recovered from a woman aged 40 to 50 with acute COVID-19. This CDR3 reads CASSWTGNSYEQYF. The CDR3 bases are TGTGCCAGCAGTTGGACAGGTAATTCCTACGAGCAGTACTTC.